The source of this TCR beta chain is a study of Ad26.COV2.S vaccination and SARS-CoV-2 variants. Study information: Participants got Ad26.COV2.S intramuscularly, once or twice 56 days apart.

Sample treatment: roughly 18 received Ad26.COV2.S at low or high dose, single or two shots; several received placebo; per-sample allocation not given. Sampling happened 63 days after the first vaccine or placebo injection. Donor was an adult aged 18-55 years in Boston. An Ad26 vector expressing Wuhan-strain SARS-CoV-2 spike constituted the vaccine. Repertoires were generated with immunoSEQ multiplex PCR, while TCRdb's copy carries only in-frame clones and drops some. The sample lists about 390,000 clones, approximately 86% seen once, with under 3.5% in the top ten. This CDR3 comprises 13 residues. With 6 bases removed from V and 1 base from J, the gap between germline ends came to 9 bases.

This clonotype was obtained from a person between 18 and 65 years old who received the Ad26.COV2.S COVID-19 vaccine or a placebo. The source material was peripheral blood, sampled in a trial of Ad26.COV2.S vaccine versus placebo. J is TRBJ1-1 and V is TRBV12-3 or TRBV12-4; a weak D match, TRBD1 (5 bases). CDR3 sequence reads: CASRMGGNTEAFF. Written as DNA, the CDR3 is TGTGCCAGCAGGATGGGGGGGAACACTGAAGCTTTCTTT.